This record covers a single T cell receptor beta chain. The antigen is unknown. This record belongs to a study of radiation and T cells in renal cell carcinoma. The study, taken as a whole, reports: No pretreatment tumor biopsies were available for baseline clonotypes.

Profiling relied on immunoSEQ multiplex PCR, and the TCRdb table lists in-frame clones only, not all of them. Found here are 90,000 to 100,000 clones, 80% to 90% of them singletons; the top ten hold around 7.7%. The time point denotes: blood 4 weeks post-SBRT, at nephrectomy. Stated treatment: 15 Gy SBRT to primary tumor, nephrectomy 4 weeks later. Nephrectomy followed 15 Gy stereotactic body radiation by 4 weeks. Blood was sampled at baseline, 2 weeks and 4 weeks after SBRT. The patient's renal cell carcinoma had clear cell pathology. The germline V gene encodes CDR1 GTSNPN and CDR2 SVGIG (reference sequence). The J segment lost 2 bases and the V segment lost 4 bases, leaving 5 bases of the junction unmatched. This CDR3 spans 14 amino acids.

The chain uses TRBV30 and TRBJ1-3, with 7 bases aligning to TRBD1. The source of this sequence is a man in his 60s with renal cell carcinoma. Sequences were derived from blood, sampled from a patient whose treatment included radiotherapy and nephrectomy. CDR3 sequence reads: CAWIPGQTGNTIYF. The DNA of the CDR3 is TGTGCCTGGATCCCGGGACAGACTGGAAACACCATATATTTT.